The clone carrying this T cell receptor (beta chain) was seen only once. The antigen remains undetermined. This entry belongs to a study of cytomegalovirus exposure and HLA in healthy donors. Study background: Most genotyped donors, approximately 77% of 300 to 400, had Caucasian-associated genetic ancestry.

The study, taken as a whole, reports: Being productive about 87% or about 30% of the time was typical of most TCR beta V segments in an earlier analysis.

Trimming at V came to 9 bases and at J to 2 bases, leaving 8 bases not matched to a gene. In germline, CDR1 is SNHLY, CDR2 FYNNEI. CDR3 length: 14 residues. The PCR used 60 Vbeta and 13 Jbeta primers. Libraries were prepared by immunoSEQ multiplex PCR; TCRdb keeps only in-frame clonotypes and omits some of them. The sample has 200,000 to 250,000 clones, about 80% seen once; the top ten hold approximately 0.63%. The chain couples TRBV2 to TRBJ1-1; 8 nucleotides match TRBD1. The TCR originated in a young man in good health and CMV-seronegative. Material for sequencing was PBMCs. In DNA form, the CDR3 reads TGTGCCAGTACCCGACAGGGGCCCAACACTGAAGCTTTCTTT. This sequence encodes CASTRQGPNTEAFF.